This is a list of T cell receptor beta chains from one sample in a study of blood T cell repertoires in COVID-19. Method: immunoSEQ multiplex PCR; TCRdb's copy keeps in-frame clones and lacks some. The data contain around 140,000 clones, approximately 84% of them singletons. Material: peripheral blood. The receptor source for this set is a human donor with acute or convalescent COVID-19. The donor label of this sample is uncertain. CDR3s include the opening cysteine and the closing phenylalanine or tryptophan. The order of the fields is CDR3 DNA, CDR3 protein, J gene, clone size, D gene, V gene. D genes are given only for firm matches. For some rows the clone size is stated as once, few or many, or as a class when expanded; others skip it.

CDR3 DNA: TGTGCCAGCAGCACCCTTGACAGGAGCAATCAGCCCCAGCATTTT
CDR3 protein: CASSTLDRSNQPQHF
J gene: TRBJ1-5
clone size: NA
D gene: NA
V gene: TRBV5-6

CDR3 DNA: TGTGCCAGTAGTATACGGGGCGGGACAGGCCTTAGCAATCAGCCCCAGCATTTT
CDR3 protein: CASSIRGGTGLSNQPQHF
J gene: TRBJ1-5
clone size: NA
D gene: TRBD1
V gene: TRBV19

CDR3 DNA: TGTGCCAGCAGCGTAGGGGTCAGCGCGGTGGCCATCCAAGAGACCCAGTACTTC
CDR3 protein: CASSVGVSAVAIQETQYF
J gene: TRBJ2-5
clone size: NA
D gene: NA
V gene: TRBV9

CDR3 DNA: TGTGCCATCAGTGAGTCTGGTACAGAAGCTTTCTTT
CDR3 protein: CAISESGTEAFF
J gene: TRBJ1-1
clone size: once
D gene: NA
V gene: TRBV10-3

CDR3 DNA: TGTGCCACCAGTGATCACCCTCAGGCAGGGGGGACTGAAGCTTTCTTT
CDR3 protein: CATSDHPQAGGTEAFF
J gene: TRBJ1-1
clone size: NA
D gene: TRBD1
V gene: TRBV24-1

CDR3 DNA: TGTGCCAGTAGGCCCTCCGAGGAAACTAACTATGGCTACACCTTC
CDR3 protein: CASRPSEETNYGYTF
J gene: TRBJ1-2
clone size: NA
D gene: NA
V gene: TRBV19

CDR3 DNA: TGTGCCAGCAGTTACACAGATCCACTAGCGGGGGGCCCCGATGAGCAGTTCTTC
CDR3 protein: CASSYTDPLAGGPDEQFF
J gene: TRBJ2-1
clone size: NA
D gene: TRBD2
V gene: TRBV6-2/TRBV6-3

CDR3 DNA: TGTGCCAGCAGCTTGGCCGGGACAGTATCCTACGAGCAGTACTTC
CDR3 protein: CASSLAGTVSYEQYF
J gene: TRBJ2-7
clone size: few
D gene: TRBD1
V gene: TRBV5-6

CDR3 DNA: TGTGCCAGCAGCTTACGGCTAGCGGGGGACTACGAGCAGTACTTC
CDR3 protein: CASSLRLAGDYEQYF
J gene: TRBJ2-7
clone size: NA
D gene: TRBD2
V gene: TRBV7-9

CDR3 DNA: TGTGCCAGCAGTGGGAGTTCTGGGAGTGCAACTAATGAAAAACTGTTTTTT
CDR3 protein: CASSGSSGSATNEKLFF
J gene: TRBJ1-4
clone size: NA
D gene: NA
V gene: TRBV6-1

CDR3 DNA: TGTGCCAGCACCCCGGCGGGGGGTGAGCAGTTCTTC
CDR3 protein: CASTPAGGEQFF
J gene: TRBJ2-1
clone size: NA
D gene: TRBD2
V gene: TRBV3-1/TRBV3-2

CDR3 DNA: TGTGCCAGCAGTATAAAACAGGGAAGGGAGGAGACCCAGTACTTC
CDR3 protein: CASSIKQGREETQYF
J gene: TRBJ2-5
clone size: NA
D gene: NA
V gene: TRBV2

CDR3 DNA: TGCAGTGCTACGGGACAGGGTACCCAAACCTTT
CDR3 protein: CSATGQGTQTF
J gene: TRBJ1-3
clone size: NA
D gene: TRBD1
V gene: TRBV20-1

CDR3 DNA: TGTGCCAGCACAAAAAGGACAGCCCATGGCTACACCTTC
CDR3 protein: CASTKRTAHGYTF
J gene: TRBJ1-2
clone size: few
D gene: NA
V gene: TRBV19

CDR3 DNA: TGCGCCAGCAGTGAGTCACAGGGAGGGAGGGACAATGAGCAGTTCTTC
CDR3 protein: CASSESQGGRDNEQFF
J gene: TRBJ2-1
clone size: once
D gene: NA
V gene: TRBV10-2

CDR3 DNA: TGTGCCAGCAGCTTGGTTAGGGGCTCCTATAATTCACCCCTCCACTTT
CDR3 protein: CASSLVRGSYNSPLHF
J gene: TRBJ1-6
clone size: NA
D gene: NA
V gene: TRBV5-6

CDR3 DNA: TGTGCCAGCAGCCGGGGAGGGTACCAAGAGACCCAGTACTTC
CDR3 protein: CASSRGGYQETQYF
J gene: TRBJ2-5
clone size: NA
D gene: TRBD2
V gene: TRBV7-2

CDR3 DNA: TGTGCCAGCAGTTACTACGCCCAACAGGGTACCGGGGAGCTGTTTTTT
CDR3 protein: CASSYYAQQGTGELFF
J gene: TRBJ2-2
clone size: NA
D gene: NA
V gene: TRBV6-2/TRBV6-3

CDR3 DNA: TGCGCCAGCAGCTTGGCCCCAGGGGGTCTCGGGGAGCTGTTTTTT
CDR3 protein: CASSLAPGGLGELFF
J gene: TRBJ2-2
clone size: NA
D gene: TRBD1
V gene: TRBV5-1

CDR3 DNA: TGTGCCATCCGAGCACCGAACACTGAAGCTTTCTTT
CDR3 protein: CAIRAPNTEAFF
J gene: TRBJ1-1
clone size: NA
D gene: NA
V gene: TRBV9

CDR3 DNA: TGTGCCAGCAGCGTAGGGGGTATAGGGGACACTGAAGCTTTCTTT
CDR3 protein: CASSVGGIGDTEAFF
J gene: TRBJ1-1
clone size: NA
D gene: NA
V gene: TRBV9

CDR3 DNA: TGTGCCAGCAGCCAAGCACAGAGGAACACTGAAGCTTTCTTT
CDR3 protein: CASSQAQRNTEAFF
J gene: TRBJ1-1
clone size: NA
D gene: NA
V gene: TRBV3-1/TRBV3-2

CDR3 DNA: TGTGCCAGCAGCCAAGGCGTAGACTATGGCTACACCTTC
CDR3 protein: CASSQGVDYGYTF
J gene: TRBJ1-2
clone size: NA
D gene: NA
V gene: TRBV3-1/TRBV3-2

CDR3 DNA: TGTGCCATCAGGCCTGGCCGGGACAGGAACTCCTACGAGCAGTACTTC
CDR3 protein: CAIRPGRDRNSYEQYF
J gene: TRBJ2-7
clone size: once
D gene: TRBD1
V gene: TRBV10-3

CDR3 DNA: TGTGCCAGTAGTTCCCAGGCCGCAACTAATGAAAAACTGTTTTTT
CDR3 protein: CASSSQAATNEKLFF
J gene: TRBJ1-4
clone size: NA
D gene: NA
V gene: TRBV19

CDR3 DNA: TGTGCCAGCAGCCAAGATCTGGGAGGAACTTACGAGCAGTACTTC
CDR3 protein: CASSQDLGGTYEQYF
J gene: TRBJ2-7
clone size: NA
D gene: NA
V gene: TRBV3-1/TRBV3-2

CDR3 DNA: TGTGCCAGCAGTTTGGCCGGACAAATGAACACTGAAGCTTTCTTT
CDR3 protein: CASSLAGQMNTEAFF
J gene: TRBJ1-1
clone size: NA
D gene: NA
V gene: TRBV28

CDR3 DNA: TGTGCCTGGAGTTGGGCCAGCGGGAGGACAGATACGCAGTATTTT
CDR3 protein: CAWSWASGRTDTQYF
J gene: TRBJ2-3
clone size: NA
D gene: TRBD2
V gene: TRBV30

CDR3 DNA: TGTGCCAGCAGCGTAGGTTTAGGGGGCTACGAGCAGTACTTC
CDR3 protein: CASSVGLGGYEQYF
J gene: TRBJ2-7
clone size: NA
D gene: NA
V gene: TRBV9

CDR3 DNA: TGTGCCAGCAGCTTAGCTCGGGCGTCGGGGGGCTACACCTTC
CDR3 protein: CASSLARASGGYTF
J gene: TRBJ1-2
clone size: NA
D gene: NA
V gene: TRBV7-2

CDR3 DNA: TGTGCCAGCAGCCCCGGACTAGCGGGAGTCAATGAGCAGTTCTTC
CDR3 protein: CASSPGLAGVNEQFF
J gene: TRBJ2-1
clone size: NA
D gene: TRBD2
V gene: TRBV5-8

CDR3 DNA: TGTGCCAGCTCACCACAAGGGACAGGTCCCGCCGAGCAGTACTTC
CDR3 protein: CASSPQGTGPAEQYF
J gene: TRBJ2-7
clone size: NA
D gene: TRBD1
V gene: TRBV18

CDR3 DNA: TGTGCCAGCAGCCTATCCGGGACAGGGCCTGAAAAACTGTTTTTT
CDR3 protein: CASSLSGTGPEKLFF
J gene: TRBJ1-4
clone size: NA
D gene: TRBD1
V gene: TRBV11-2

CDR3 DNA: TGTGCCAGCAGCTTAGGACAGCCAAATACTGGAAACACCATATATTTT
CDR3 protein: CASSLGQPNTGNTIYF
J gene: TRBJ1-3
clone size: few
D gene: NA
V gene: TRBV7-2

CDR3 DNA: TGTGCCAGCACCTTAAGGACAGGGGGAGGCTACGAGCAGTACTTC
CDR3 protein: CASTLRTGGGYEQYF
J gene: TRBJ2-7
clone size: NA
D gene: TRBD1
V gene: TRBV7-8

CDR3 DNA: TGTGCCAGCAGCTTAATGGGACAGGGAAAGCCTGAAGCTTTCTTT
CDR3 protein: CASSLMGQGKPEAFF
J gene: TRBJ1-1
clone size: NA
D gene: TRBD1
V gene: TRBV7-9

CDR3 DNA: TGTGCCAGCAGCGAAGATAGACAGAGCCGGGAAAAACTGTTTTTT
CDR3 protein: CASSEDRQSREKLFF
J gene: TRBJ1-4
clone size: NA
D gene: NA
V gene: TRBV7-9

CDR3 DNA: TGTGCCAGCAGTTGGACTGGGAGCTCCTACGAGCAGTACTTC
CDR3 protein: CASSWTGSSYEQYF
J gene: TRBJ2-7
clone size: NA
D gene: NA
V gene: TRBV6-5

CDR3 DNA: TGTGCCAGTAGGACCCGGGAAACAGATACGCAGTATTTT
CDR3 protein: CASRTRETDTQYF
J gene: TRBJ2-3
clone size: NA
D gene: NA
V gene: TRBV19

CDR3 DNA: TGTGCCAGCAGCGCCGGACTAGCTATCTTAGAGACCCAGTACTTC
CDR3 protein: CASSAGLAILETQYF
J gene: TRBJ2-5
clone size: once
D gene: TRBD2
V gene: TRBV9